What follows are 8 T cell receptor beta chains derived from one specimen sequenced in a study of Graves' ophthalmopathy and Graves' hyperthyroidism. As the template, RNA transcripts were used to amplify TCR beta CDR3 regions. Scientists carried out first-round RT-PCR using HTBI primers and then a second-round multiplex PCR. In TCRdb, the multiplex PCR reads were re-called with MiXCR into one record per CDR3 protein. Of around 1.1 million distinct CDR3 sequences listed, around a third are singletons. Sequencing was performed on peripheral blood or thyroid tissue (not recorded which). These receptor sequences come from an adult man with Graves' hyperthyroidism.

The chain joins TRBV5-1 to TRBJ2-7, with D unclear. The CDR3 covers 14 residues. Germline loops: CDR1 SGHRS, CDR2 YFSETQ. V shed 0 bases and J shed 6 bases, with 13 bases lying between them. The CDR3: CASSLGAANSEQYF. The CDR3 DNA is TGCGCCAGCAGCTTGGGGGCCGCGAACTCCGAGCAGTACTTC.

This clonotype was seen many times. The gene calls are TRBV29-1 and TRBJ1-1; D possibly corresponds to TRBD1 (6 bases). The V and J ends lost 2 bases and 1 base respectively, with 11 bases between them. CDR3 size: 14 residues. Per the germline V gene, CDR1 is SQVTM and CDR2 is ANQGSEA. The CDR3 sequence is CSVEPGVGNTEAFF. CDR3 bases: TGCAGCGTTGAACCAGGGGTTGGGAACACTGAAGCTTTCTTT.

The chain employs TRBV29-1 and TRBJ2-7; 7 bases are a match to TRBD2. In germline, CDR1 is SQVTM, CDR2 ANQGSEA. The CDR3 runs 15 residues. V shed 4 bases and J 1 base; nucleotides not matched to a gene: 10. Written as DNA, the CDR3 is TGCAGCGTTGTGGCCTTAGCGGGTGGGTCCTACGAGCAGTACTTC. Its protein product is CSVVALAGGSYEQYF.

This clonotype was picked up many times. The gene calls are TRBV7-9 and TRBJ1-6, with D hard to call. The V gene lost 2 bases and the J gene lost 11 bases, with 10 bases spanning the gap. Germline V lookup: CDR1 SEHNR, CDR2 FQNEAQ (reference sequence). This CDR3 has 13 residues. As DNA, the CDR3 is TGTGCCAGCAGCTTACGGGAGTTGGCACCCCTCCACTTT. It encodes CASSLRELAPLHF.

This clonotype was observed a handful of times. This chain uses TRBV28 with TRBJ2-5, with D unresolved. The CDR3 totals 13 residues. The germline V gene encodes CDR1 MDHEN and CDR2 SYDVKM. V lost 6 bases and J 5 bases, leaving 13 bases between the germline ends. CDR3 sequence reads: CASSKDPAETQYF. The DNA of the CDR3 is TGTGCCAGCAGCAAAGACCCAGCGGAGACCCAGTACTTC.

This chain joins TRBV14 and TRBJ2-2; no clear D. V lost 0 bases to trimming and J lost 9 bases, with 5 bases between them. CDR3 length: 12 amino acids. Per the germline V gene, CDR1 is SGHDN and CDR2 is FVKESK. DNA for the CDR3: TGTGCCAGCAGCCAAGATCCGCGGGAGCTGTTTTTT. Translation gives CASSQDPRELFF.

At least ten counts were recorded for this clonotype. The V gene is TRBV7-2, the J gene TRBJ2-7; D call uncertain. V lost 5 bases to trimming and J lost 6 bases, with 14 bases between them. Germline assignment: CDR1 SGHTA and CDR2 FQGNSA. The CDR3 extends over 13 amino acids. The CDR3 DNA sequence: TGTGCCAGCAGCCTAGGATACGGCGCCGAGCAGTACTTC. Translation gives CASSLGYGAEQYF.

The chain employs TRBV3-1 and TRBJ1-4, with D perhaps TRBD1 (6 bases). With 8 bases removed from V and 10 bases from J, the gap between germline ends came to 20 bases. This CDR3 has 14 amino acids. CDR1 LGHDT and CDR2 YNNKEL come from the germline V gene (reference sequence). CDR3 in amino acids: CASSAIDRSRKLFF. The CDR3 coding sequence is TGTGCCAGCTCAGCGATTGACAGGTCCCGAAAACTGTTTTTT.